What follows describes a single T cell receptor beta chain. The authors' processing: Reference gene primer amplification yielded estimated nucleated cell counts. The protocol was immunoSEQ multiplex PCR, while the TCRdb copy is restricted to in-frame clones and leaves out a portion. That table supplies the V and J calls and clone size; D and trimming were determined from the DNA. The repertoire holds under 200,000 clones, with approximately 85% as singletons. These data come from a study of blood T cell repertoires in COVID-19. Study as a whole: From the United States, Italy and Spain came samples of acute and convalescent COVID-19.

While infection was still active, Seattle patients were enrolled and then followed longitudinally. What was sequenced was peripheral blood. This receptor was taken from a woman of 80 years or more with COVID-19, enrolled during active disease.

The CDR3, as DNA: TGCGCCAGCCCCCCTTGGGGAGTAGTTAACTCCATGAACACTGAAGCTTTCTTT. Encoded protein: CASPPWGVVNSMNTEAFF. The rearrangement links TRBV5-1 to TRBJ1-1; unclear D gene. The CDR3 has 18 residues. The V gene lost 7 bases and the J gene lost 0 bases, with 25 bases spanning the gap. Germline CDR1 and CDR2: SGHRS and YFSETQ.